This T cell receptor (beta chain) was retrieved from a study of identical twins. Germline V gene lookup returns CDR1 SNHLY and CDR2 FYNNEI. Deletions cut 8 bases from V and 7 bases from J, with 11 bases between. The CDR3 loop spans 11 amino acids. In its sample, this clonotype was seen a few times. From the 5' RACE reads, TCRdb called clonotypes with MiXCR, one entry per CDR3 protein. The data show roughly 1.6 million distinct CDR3 sequences, with more than 30% seen just once and about 0.27% held by the top ten. The chain links TRBV2 to TRBJ2-5; D is uncertain. Sequences were obtained from cord blood. This sequence originates from a newborn girl in good health. The DNA for the CDR3 is TGTGCCAGCGGCCTAGAATGGACCCAGTACTTC. As protein: CASGLEWTQYF.